A selection of T cell receptor beta chains follows, all from one sample in a study of CD4 T cells in relation to SARS-CoV-2 and coronaviruses. The assay was immunoSEQ multiplex PCR, and TCRdb's table has in-frame clones only and misses some. The table has about 38,000 clones, approximately 87% seen once. The sample comprised memory CD4+ T cells from PBMCs. These receptors came from an adult with COVID-19. Both conserved end residues are part of each CDR3. A D gene is named only where the DNA matches it firmly. Clone size appears in some rows only: once, few, many, or a class for an expanded clone.

v_call	j_call	clone_size	d_call	cdr3_nt	cdr3_aa
TRBV6-6	TRBJ1-4	.	.	TGTGCCAGCAGTCTAAGCCCTGGACAGCTAGCAACTAATGAAAAACTGTTTTTT	CASSLSPGQLATNEKLFF
TRBV6-2/TRBV6-3	TRBJ1-5	.	.	TGTGCCAGCAGTTACCCGGGACCTCCAAGGGCAGCCTCCGATCAGCCCCAGCATTTT	CASSYPGPPRAASDQPQHF
TRBV9	TRBJ1-4	.	.	TGTGCCAGCAGCTCCAACGAGGGGGGTGGTGAAAAACTGTTTTTT	CASSSNEGGGEKLFF
TRBV27	TRBJ2-5	once	.	TGTGCCAGCAGCCCCCTGGCTGGACTGGAGACCCAGTACTTC	CASSPLAGLETQYF
TRBV6-5	TRBJ2-3	.	TRBD2	TGTGCCAGCAGTTTCCTAGCGGGGGGCACAGATACGCAGTATTTT	CASSFLAGGTDTQYF
TRBV19	TRBJ1-2	.	.	TGTGCCAGTAGTATAGGAGGGCAGCACTATGGCTACACCTTC	CASSIGGQHYGYTF
TRBV15	TRBJ2-5	.	.	TGTGCCACCAGCAGGGGGGACAGGGCTACGGGGGGGCAAGAGACCCAGTACTTC	CATSRGDRATGGQETQYF
TRBV6-5	TRBJ2-7	.	TRBD1	TGTGCCAGCGATCGGGACAGCTCCTACGAGCAGTACTTC	CASDRDSSYEQYF
TRBV7-2	TRBJ2-4	.	.	TGTGCCAGCAGCTTAACGGGGGACCAAGCCAAAAACATTCAGTACTTC	CASSLTGDQAKNIQYF
TRBV9	TRBJ2-2	.	TRBD1	TGTGCCAGCAGCTCTCGGACAGGGGGTTTATCCGGGGAGCTGTTTTTT	CASSSRTGGLSGELFF
TRBV9	TRBJ2-1	.	TRBD2	TGTGCCAGCAGCGTAACGGCTAGCGGCGGTGGAGAGCAGTTCTTC	CASSVTASGGGEQFF
TRBV9	TRBJ2-1	once	.	TGTGCCAGCAGCGTAGGTCGCACCTACAATGAGCAGTTCTTC	CASSVGRTYNEQFF
TRBV10-3	TRBJ1-5	.	.	TGTGCCATCAGCCAGGACGCACGGCCCCAGCATTTT	CAISQDARPQHF
TRBV29-1	TRBJ2-2	.	TRBD1	TGCAGCGTCGGACAGGGGAACACCGGGGAGCTGTTTTTT	CSVGQGNTGELFF
TRBV10-1	TRBJ2-1	.	.	TGCGCCAGCACGCAGTATTATCCAACCTACAATGAGCAGTTCTTC	CASTQYYPTYNEQFF
TRBV6-5	TRBJ1-2	.	TRBD1	TGTGCCATACAGGACAGGAACTATGGCTACACCTTC	CAIQDRNYGYTF
TRBV2	TRBJ1-2	.	TRBD1	TGTGCCAGCAGTCCACGGACAGGGACGGTTGGCTATGGCTACACCTTC	CASSPRTGTVGYGYTF
TRBV3-1/TRBV3-2	TRBJ2-7	.	.	TGTGCCAGCAGCCAACAGGCCGAGCAGTACTTC	CASSQQAEQYF
TRBV28	TRBJ2-5	.	TRBD1	TGTGCCAGCAGACCGGACAGGGTAGGGGCCCAGTACTTC	CASRPDRVGAQYF
TRBV28	TRBJ1-5	.	TRBD1	TGTGCCAGCACCTCACCGGGACAGGGGACTATCCAGCCCCAGCATTTT	CASTSPGQGTIQPQHF
TRBV28	TRBJ2-6	.	TRBD1	TGTGCCAGCAGATTAGGGACAGGGGGTACTGGGGCCAACGTCCTGACTTTC	CASRLGTGGTGANVLTF
TRBV3-1/TRBV3-2	TRBJ2-3	.	TRBD2	TGTGCCAGCAGCCAAGATGTGGCGGGGGGATCAGATACGCAGTATTTT	CASSQDVAGGSDTQYF
TRBV11-2	TRBJ1-1	once	.	TGTGCCAGCAGCTTAGACGCGGGTCCTGGCACTGAAGCTTTCTTT	CASSLDAGPGTEAFF
TRBV28	TRBJ2-7	few	.	TGTGCCAGCAGTCAAAGGTGGTACGAGCAGTACTTC	CASSQRWYEQYF
TRBV6-5	TRBJ2-2	.	TRBD2	TGTGCCGTTAGACTAGGGGAGGGCACCGGGGAGCTGTTTTTT	CAVRLGEGTGELFF
TRBV7-2	TRBJ2-7	.	TRBD2	TGTGCCAGCAGCTTCGGACTAGCGGGGGTTCGCGAGCAGTACTTC	CASSFGLAGVREQYF
TRBV4-2	TRBJ2-3	.	TRBD2	TGTGCCAGCAGCCAACGTTGGACTAGCGGGGGATCTAGCACAGATACGCAGTATTTT	CASSQRWTSGGSSTDTQYF
TRBV5-6	TRBJ1-5	few	.	TGTGCCAGCAGCTTGGAAACGGGGCCCCAGCATTTT	CASSLETGPQHF
TRBV5-4	TRBJ1-6	few	TRBD1	TGTGCCAGCAGCCCAGGGACAGGGGCGCAGAATTCACCCCTCCACTTT	CASSPGTGAQNSPLHF
TRBV7-9	TRBJ2-3	.	TRBD2	TGTGCCAGCAGCTTAGCGGGACTAGCGGGGGAGTGGGATACGCAGTATTTT	CASSLAGLAGEWDTQYF
TRBV19	TRBJ2-7	few	TRBD2	TGTGCCAGTAGTATGGTTGGCGGGGGTTTGAGCGAGCAGTACTTC	CASSMVGGGLSEQYF
TRBV6-2/TRBV6-3	TRBJ1-2	.	.	TGTGCCAGCAGTTATGGTAACAGCCACTATGGCTACACCTTC	CASSYGNSHYGYTF
TRBV5-4	TRBJ2-7	.	TRBD1	TGTGCCAGCAGCGGGACAGGGCCCTCCTACGAGCAGTACTTC	CASSGTGPSYEQYF
TRBV6-5	TRBJ1-1	few	.	TGTGCCAGCAGTTCTACCGACAGGAGGGGAGCTGAAGCTTTCTTT	CASSSTDRRGAEAFF
TRBV6-6	TRBJ2-2	.	.	TGTGCCAGCAGGACCACGGGAACCGGGGAGCTGTTTTTT	CASRTTGTGELFF
TRBV14	TRBJ1-6	.	.	TGTGCCAGCAGCCAAGTGGGGGGCGCTTTTAATTCACCCCTCCACTTT	CASSQVGGAFNSPLHF
TRBV10-3	TRBJ1-1	.	.	TGTGCCATCAGTGAGGGGGGTTCCTTCGCTTTCTTT	CAISEGGSFAFF
TRBV12-5	TRBJ2-3	.	.	TGTGCTAGTGGTTTGAGAGGGACCCCCGACTCTACGCAGTATTTT	CASGLRGTPDSTQYF
TRBV12-3/TRBV12-4	TRBJ2-5	few	.	TGTGCCAGCAGTCTGGGACTTAAGGGGACCCAGTACTTC	CASSLGLKGTQYF
TRBV27	TRBJ1-2	.	TRBD1	TGTGCCAGCAGTTTTGGGGGGGGTAGGACAGGGGGCGTTGGCTATGGCTACACCTTC	CASSFGGGRTGGVGYGYTF
TRBV5-1	TRBJ1-2	.	.	TGCGCCAGCAGCTTGAGTCCCGAGAGGGGCTACACCTTC	CASSLSPERGYTF
TRBV18	TRBJ2-7	.	TRBD1	TGTGCCAGCTCACCAGGGACAGGCCTCTCCTACGAGCAGTACTTC	CASSPGTGLSYEQYF
TRBV19	TRBJ1-1	.	.	TGTGCCAGTAGTATAGACCAAGGGGAGGTCGGCACTGAAGCTTTCTTT	CASSIDQGEVGTEAFF
TRBV11-3	TRBJ2-3	.	TRBD1	TGTGCCAGCAGCAGGGCCGGGACAGGGGGTGATACGCAGTATTTT	CASSRAGTGGDTQYF
TRBV11-3	TRBJ1-1	few	.	TGTGCCAGCAGCTTATCTCCTGCTAACACTGAAGCTTTCTTT	CASSLSPANTEAFF